This T cell receptor beta chain was sequenced in a study of blood T cells in healthy people across ages. Using a J-beta primer mix together with a sample-barcoded 5' primer, a second PCR was run for roughly 7 to 11 cycles. TCRdb ran MiXCR on the 5' RACE reads and lists one entry per CDR3 protein. The table has a few hundred thousand distinct CDR3 sequences, approximately 26% seen once. The CDR3 runs to 15 residues. Between the trimmed V and J ends, which lost 1 base and 3 bases, there was a span of 12 bases. Germline values: CDR1 MNHEY, CDR2 SMNVEV (reference sequence). This clonotype showed up just a few times. Total RNA was extracted at no less than 6 micrograms per sample. The same specimen was also included in a second study, on T cells of mothers and their children.

This sequence originates from a boy younger than 10 in good health. The V call is TRBV27, the J call TRBJ1-2, with D possibly being TRBD1 (6 bases). The sample taken for sequencing was blood. The CDR3 is CASSLYQGQDYGYTF. The CDR3 DNA reads as TGTGCCAGCAGTTTATATCAGGGGCAGGACTATGGCTACACCTTC.